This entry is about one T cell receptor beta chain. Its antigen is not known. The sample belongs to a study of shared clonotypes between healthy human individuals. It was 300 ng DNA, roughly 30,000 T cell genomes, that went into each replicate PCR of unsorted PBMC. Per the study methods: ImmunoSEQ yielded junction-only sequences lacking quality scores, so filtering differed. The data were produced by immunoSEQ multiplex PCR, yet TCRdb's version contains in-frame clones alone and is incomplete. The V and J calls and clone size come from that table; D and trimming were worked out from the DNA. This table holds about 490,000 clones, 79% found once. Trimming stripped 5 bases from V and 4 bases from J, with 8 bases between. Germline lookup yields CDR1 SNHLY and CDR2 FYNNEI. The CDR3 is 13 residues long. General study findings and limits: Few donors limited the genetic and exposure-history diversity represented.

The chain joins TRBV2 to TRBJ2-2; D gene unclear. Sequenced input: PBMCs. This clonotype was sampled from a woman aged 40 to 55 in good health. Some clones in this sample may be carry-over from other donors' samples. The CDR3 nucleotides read TGTGCCAGCAGTCAAGGGCCCACCGGGGAGCTGTTTTTT. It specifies CASSQGPTGELFF.